This entry is about one T cell receptor (beta chain). Antigen unknown. Using a J-beta primer mix together with a sample-barcoded 5' primer, a second PCR was run for about 7 to 12 cycles. All samples yielded 2.5 million or more CDR3-containing paired-end reads. TCRdb fed the 5' RACE reads into MiXCR, producing one record per CDR3 protein. The table lists 550,000 to 800,000 distinct CDR3 sequences, about 34% of them singletons. This sample was included in a study of blood T cells in healthy people across ages. The CDR3 is 12 residues long. Germline assignment: CDR1 SGHTA and CDR2 FQGNSA. The V end lost 5 bases, the J end lost 5 bases, and 9 bases lay between the germline ends. Study results and limitations: The authors considered diversity estimates from one million T cells to be underestimates.

This sequence joins TRBV7-2 and TRBJ2-5; D is ambiguous. The TCR sequence derives from a woman at least 80 years old in good health. The sample comprised blood. The CDR3 loop reads CASSQRSETQYF. The CDR3 DNA reads as TGTGCCAGCAGCCAGAGGTCGGAGACCCAGTACTTC.